The 22 T cell receptor beta chains in this list originate from one sample, sequenced in a study of OX40 agonist ivuxolimab in advanced cancers. Sequencing used immunoSEQ multiplex PCR; TCRdb keeps in-frame clones, though not all of them. Found here are under 20,000 clones, about 86% of them singletons; the top ten hold 0.65% to 0.8%. The material sequenced was CD4+ or CD8+ T cells sorted from blood, taken in a trial of the OX40 agonist ivuxolimab. Receptors originate from an adult with an advanced solid tumor such as melanoma, head and neck, liver or kidney cancer.

V is TRBV5-5 and J is TRBJ2-7; TRBD1 matches 8 bases. V shed 4 bases, J shed 6 bases, and the junction held 9 bases outside the gene matches. The CDR3 runs 14 residues. Germline CDR1 and CDR2: SGHKS and YYEKEE (reference sequence). CDR3 region: CASSLRDRKPEQYF. CDR3 nucleotides: TGTGCCAGCAGCCTTCGGGACAGGAAACCCGAGCAGTACTTC.

The table lists this clone with a count of one. The genes are TRBV7-6 and TRBJ1-1; no clear D. With 5 bases removed from V and 2 bases from J, the gap between germline ends came to 15 bases. The germline V gene encodes CDR1 SGHVS and CDR2 FNYEAQ. This CDR3 contains 15 residues. The CDR3 region has the DNA TGTGCCAGCAGCCCCCCTATGCGGGGTAACACTGAAGCTTTCTTT. It translates to CASSPPMRGNTEAFF.

J is TRBJ2-5 and V is TRBV11-2, with TRBD2 matching 10 bases. After removal of 5 bases from V and 2 bases from J, the junction contained 8 bases not matched to a gene. Germline V gene sequence: CDR1 SGHAT, CDR2 FQNNGV. The CDR3 consists of 16 residues. The CDR3 DNA reads as TGTGCCAGCAGCCAAGATACTAGCGGGGAACAAGAGACCCAGTACTTC. Protein: CASSQDTSGEQETQYF. The full variable domain, rest sourced from reference TRBV11-2 and TRBJ2-5, is EAGVAQSPRYKIIEKRQSVAFWCNPISGHATLYWYQQILGQGPKLLIQFQNNGVVDDSQLPKDRFSAERLKGVDSTLKIQPAKLEDSAVYLCASSQDTSGEQETQYFGPGTRLLVL.

CDR3 amino acids: CASSLGEGMSGYTF. The CDR3 DNA reads as TGCGCCAGCAGCTTGGGGGAGGGGATGAGTGGCTACACCTTC. The J gene is TRBJ1-2, the V gene TRBV5-1; possibly TRBD1 for D (5 bases). Trimming removed 0 bases at V and 7 bases at J, with 13 bases between. CDR3 size: 14 residues. In germline, CDR1 is SGHRS, CDR2 YFSETQ.

V gene TRBV29-1 combines with J gene TRBJ2-5, with no clear D. V lost 4 bases and J 1 base, leaving 7 bases between the germline ends. The CDR3 is 12 amino acids. The germline CDR1 and CDR2 sequences are SQVTM and ANQGSEA. The CDR3 coding sequence is TGCAGCGTTGCACCATCCCAAGAGACCCAGTACTTC. It translates to CSVAPSQETQYF.

The rearrangement joins TRBV7-8 to TRBJ1-3; unclear D gene. V shed 4 bases and J shed 3 bases, with 10 bases lying between them. This CDR3 is built from 14 residues. Germline-derived CDR1 and CDR2 are SGHVS and FQNEAQ. CDR3 protein: CASSSTDFGNTIYF. CDR3 nucleotide sequence: TGTGCCAGCAGCTCGACTGACTTTGGAAACACCATATATTTT.

This chain joins TRBV6-6 and TRBJ2-5, with D possibly matching TRBD1 (5 bases). CDR1 and CDR2 from the germline V gene are MNHNY and SVGAGI (reference sequence). This CDR3 has 12 amino acids. V dropped 11 bases and J dropped 5 bases, with 15 bases sitting between them. CDR3 sequence (DNA): TGTGCCGCCTGGGGCGTCGGGGAGACCCAGTACTTC. Translating gives CAAWGVGETQYF.

The chain joins TRBV6-5 to TRBJ1-4, with D maybe TRBD1 (5 bases). The germline gives CDR1 MNHEY, CDR2 SVGAGI. CDR3 length: 14 amino acids. V was pared by 0 bases and J by 13 bases, with 15 bases between. The CDR3 coding sequence is TGTGCCAGCAGTTACTCGAAGCCGGGAAGGGGACTGTTTTTT. Translating it yields CASSYSKPGRGLFF.

The gene calls are TRBV6-6 and TRBJ1-1; D gene ambiguous. The germline V gene encodes CDR1 MNHNY and CDR2 SVGAGI (reference sequence). Deletions cut 6 bases from V and 1 base from J, with 9 bases between. The CDR3 length is 13 residues. The chain's CDR3 is CASRGGPNTEAFF. CDR3 sequence (DNA): TGTGCCAGCAGGGGAGGACCGAACACTGAAGCTTTCTTT.

The chain links TRBV4-1 to TRBJ2-1; D is uncertain. Trimming took 4 bases from V and 2 from J, leaving 9 bases between them. The CDR3 runs to 14 residues. Looked up from germline, CDR1 is MGHRA and CDR2 is YSYEKL. DNA for the CDR3: TGCGCCAGCAGCCCGCCTGAGCCCTACAATGAGCAGTTCTTC. Translated, it gives CASSPPEPYNEQFF.

This sequence joins TRBV5-6 and TRBJ1-1; 10 bases line up with TRBD1. Germline CDR1 and CDR2: SGHDT and YYEEEE. The CDR3 totals 16 residues. Trimming at V came to 2 bases and at J to 0 bases, leaving 4 bases not matched to a gene. CDR3 sequence reads: CASSFGTGVMNTEAFF. CDR3 sequence (DNA): TGTGCCAGCAGCTTCGGGACAGGGGTCATGAACACTGAAGCTTTCTTT.

The chain has TRBV6-1 and TRBJ1-2; D gene uncertain. Germline V gene data show CDR1 as MNHNS and CDR2 as SASEGT. CDR3 length: 12 amino acids. The germline V and J ends were trimmed by 2 bases and 8 bases, with 9 bases remaining between them. CDR3 sequence (DNA): TGTGCCAGCAGTGAACGCGACGGGGGCTACACCTTC. Its translation is CASSERDGGYTF.

The V call is TRBV7-2, the J call TRBJ2-1, with 9 bases that match TRBD2. The CDR3 runs to 15 residues. Losses at the gene ends were 7 bases for V and 2 bases for J; bases not matched to a gene: 6. CDR1 is SGHTA and CDR2 is FQGNSA in the germline V gene. Here the CDR3 reads CASNPIAGAYNEQFF. In DNA form, the CDR3 reads TGTGCCAGCAACCCAATAGCGGGAGCCTACAATGAGCAGTTCTTC.

The J gene is TRBJ1-1, the V gene TRBV6-1, with 8 bases lining up with TRBD1. V lost 6 bases and J lost 2; bases outside the gene matches: 2. The length of the CDR3 is 13 residues. The germline V gene has CDR1 MNHNS and CDR2 SASEGT. As DNA, the CDR3 is TGTGCCAGCAGGGGACAGGAAAACACTGAAGCTTTCTTT. Residues: CASRGQENTEAFF.

The V gene is TRBV28, the J gene TRBJ2-7; 11 bases map to TRBD1. This CDR3 region has 15 residues. J gave up 5 bases and V 0 bases, and 3 bases lay outside the gene matches. Germline lookup yields CDR1 MDHEN and CDR2 SYDVKM. The CDR3 DNA reads TGTGCCAGCAGTTTATGGGGACAGGGGGACCACGAGCAGTACTTC. Translated: CASSLWGQGDHEQYF.

The V gene is TRBV30, the J gene TRBJ1-1; D remains ambiguous. Trimming removed 4 bases from V and 6 bases from J, with 12 bases in between. The CDR3 extends over 12 amino acids. Germline lookup yields CDR1 GTSNPN and CDR2 SVGIG (reference sequence). CDR3 coding DNA: TGTGCCTGGAAAAGGGCCAGCTCTGAAGCTTTCTTT. Amino acids: CAWKRASSEAFF.

This clone has a handful of counts. The chain uses TRBV7-8 and TRBJ2-7; 7 positions agree with TRBD1. CDR3 length: 15 amino acids. Germline V lookup: CDR1 SGHVS, CDR2 FQNEAQ. V trimming: 5 bases; J trimming: 3 bases; junction bases outside the gene matches: 10. The DNA of the CDR3 is TGTGCCAGCAGCCCCTCGGGACAGAACCACTACGAGCAGTACTTC. The encoded protein is CASSPSGQNHYEQYF.

This chain links TRBV10-1 with TRBJ2-3; no clear D gene. Trimming shortened V by 4 bases and J by 5 bases, and 4 bases separated the two germline ends. Germline V gene sequence: CDR1 WNHNN, CDR2 SYGVQD (reference sequence). CDR3 length: 11 amino acids. The CDR3 here is CASSVGDTQYF. CDR3 in DNA: TGCGCCAGCAGTGTTGGAGATACGCAGTATTTT.

This sequence joins TRBV28 and TRBJ2-1; D uncertain. This CDR3 contains 16 residues. Germline V gene lookup returns CDR1 MDHEN and CDR2 SYDVKM. V was clipped by 1 base and J by 0 bases, with 10 bases between them. CDR3 region: CASSLFARTSYNEQFF. CDR3 DNA: TGTGCCAGCAGTTTATTCGCCCGTACCTCCTACAATGAGCAGTTCTTC.

V is TRBV6-1 and J is TRBJ2-7; D might be TRBD2 (5 bases). This CDR3 region has 12 residues. The germline V gene has CDR1 MNHNS and CDR2 SASEGT. Trimming took 2 bases from V and 4 from J, leaving 6 bases between them. The CDR3 reads CASSERGYEQYF. In nucleotides, the CDR3 is TGTGCCAGCAGTGAACGGGGTTACGAGCAGTACTTC.

The CDR3 DNA is TGCGCCAGCAGTGGTCGGAGACAGGGGGCGGGAGAGACCCAGTACTTC. It codes for CASSGRRQGAGETQYF. The rearrangement links TRBV10-2 to TRBJ2-5; 10 bases align to TRBD1. The CDR3 sequence is 16 residues long. CDR1 WSHSY and CDR2 SAAADI come from the germline V gene. Trimming took 4 bases from V and 4 from J; bases not matched to a gene: 9.

The chain couples TRBV9 to TRBJ2-5; 7 bases are a match to TRBD2. The end of the DNA is better explained by TRBJ2-7, so the J call may be wrong. The CDR3 has 13 residues. Germline V gives CDR1 SGDLS, CDR2 YYNGEE. CDR3 in amino acids: CASSLGLYYEQYF. Written as DNA, the CDR3 is TGTGCCAGCAGCTTGGGACTATACTACGAGCAGTACTTC.